The clone carrying this T cell receptor beta chain was recorded a few times. The antigen is unknown. The germline V gene encodes CDR1 MNHNS and CDR2 SASEGT. Trimming took 4 bases from V and 4 from J; bases not matched to a gene: 7. This CDR3 has 15 residues. Library construction for TCR beta used iRepertoire HTBI primers and Arm-PCR of CDR3 regions. TCRdb re-derived calls from the multiplex PCR reads in MiXCR, one entry per CDR3 protein. Of under 400,000 distinct CDR3 sequences listed, 16% are singletons. The time point denotes: newly diagnosed GD, antithyroid drugs for less than 3 months. Generation of the TCR library employed RNA extracted from PBMCs. The data were obtained in a study of regulatory T cells in long-lasting Graves disease. Overall study results and limits: Persistent patients shared more public clonotypes (approximately 2,800) than new patients (approximately 1,000).

This same sample was also taken into another study, of T cells in Graves' hyperthyroidism and ophthalmopathy.

This specimen consisted of peripheral blood mononuclear cells (PBMCs), obtained at new diagnosis, from a patient treated with antithyroid drugs. The TCR sequence derives from a man in his forties with Graves disease. The gene calls are TRBV6-1 and TRBJ2-1; 7 nucleotides line up with TRBD2. The CDR3 spells CASSASGGVYNEQFF. As DNA, the CDR3 is TGTGCCAGCAGTGCCTCGGGGGGAGTATACAATGAGCAGTTCTTC.